A selection of T cell receptor beta chains follows, all from one sample in a study of CXCR3-negative and CXCR3-positive naive CD8 T cells. TCRdb re-called the 5' RACE reads; every CDR3 protein appears as one record, without DNA. The specimen's table records about 5,700 distinct CDR3 sequences. The sequencing sample was made of naive CXCR3+ CD8+ T cells from blood. The source of these receptors is a human donor in good health. Some clones in this sample may be carry-over from other donors' samples. Each CDR3 is given with its conserved first and last residue. Each record gives: clone size, J gene, V gene, CDR3 protein. The size field is filled for only some rows; it gives once, few, many or a size class.

size: medium-sized; J: TRBJ1-1; V: TRBV7-2; CDR3: CASSSPGQGGLGTEAFF
size: NA; J: TRBJ1-1; V: TRBV6-2/TRBV6-3; CDR3: CASSRDTMNTEAFF
size: medium-sized; J: TRBJ1-5; V: TRBV6-1; CDR3: CASSEYRAVDQPQHF
size: NA; J: TRBJ1-1; V: TRBV20-1; CDR3: CSARGTLNTEAFF
size: medium-sized; J: TRBJ2-3; V: TRBV11-2; CDR3: CASSLAYTDTQYF
size: NA; J: TRBJ2-7; V: TRBV21-1; CDR3: CASSKDRLLYEQYF
size: medium-sized; J: TRBJ2-7; V: TRBV29-1; CDR3: CSVDGTGGNYEQYF
size: medium-sized; J: TRBJ1-4; V: TRBV7-9; CDR3: CASSSPGQGDRKLFF
size: NA; J: TRBJ2-3; V: TRBV2; CDR3: CASSERGGETDTQYF
size: NA; J: TRBJ2-5; V: TRBV7-7; CDR3: CASRRREYEETQYF
size: medium-sized; J: TRBJ2-7; V: TRBV10-3; CDR3: CAIMGGDLAYEQYF
size: NA; J: TRBJ1-1; V: TRBV12-3/TRBV12-4; CDR3: CASSPGGTEAFF
size: medium-sized; J: TRBJ2-1; V: TRBV29-1; CDR3: CSVWGDHDGNEQFF
size: NA; J: TRBJ2-1; V: TRBV5-1; CDR3: CASRIDPPGGVYNEQFF
size: medium-sized; J: TRBJ1-5; V: TRBV5-8; CDR3: CASSTRTANSNQPQHF
size: medium-sized; J: TRBJ1-1; V: TRBV7-6; CDR3: CASSLPGQLTEAFF
size: medium-sized; J: TRBJ2-7; V: TRBV27; CDR3: CASSFTGGGHYEQYF
size: NA; J: TRBJ2-7; V: TRBV2; CDR3: CASSEGTSGGLSYEQYF
size: medium-sized; J: TRBJ2-7; V: TRBV20-1; CDR3: CSARVGGLAGGPPGSYEQYF
size: NA; J: TRBJ2-5; V: TRBV10-3; CDR3: CAISESSVSGRETQYF
size: NA; J: TRBJ2-5; V: TRBV29-1; CDR3: CSVNLAGTETQYF
size: medium-sized; J: TRBJ2-1; V: TRBV20-1; CDR3: CSARDPAGGFSSSYNEQFF
size: NA; J: TRBJ1-1; V: TRBV19; CDR3: CASSKKTGNTEAFF
size: NA; J: TRBJ1-1; V: TRBV5-1; CDR3: CASSPREQKTGLAEAFF
size: medium-sized; J: TRBJ2-5; V: TRBV20-1; CDR3: CSALSDRVRLETQYF